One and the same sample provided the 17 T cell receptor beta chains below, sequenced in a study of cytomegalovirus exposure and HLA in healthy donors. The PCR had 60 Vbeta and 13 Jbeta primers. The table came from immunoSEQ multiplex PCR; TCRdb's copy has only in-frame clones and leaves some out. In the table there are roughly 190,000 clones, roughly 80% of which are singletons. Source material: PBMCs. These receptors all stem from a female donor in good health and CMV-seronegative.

The CDR3 DNA sequence: TGTGCCAGCAGCCCCCAGGGGTCCGGAGACCAGTACTTC. Its translation is CASSPQGSGDQYF. This sequence joins TRBV9 and TRBJ2-5; D possibly corresponds to TRBD1 (6 bases). The V end was cut by 4 bases, the J end by 10 bases, with 17 bases between. Germline CDR1 SGDLS, CDR2 YYNGEE. The CDR3 totals 13 residues.

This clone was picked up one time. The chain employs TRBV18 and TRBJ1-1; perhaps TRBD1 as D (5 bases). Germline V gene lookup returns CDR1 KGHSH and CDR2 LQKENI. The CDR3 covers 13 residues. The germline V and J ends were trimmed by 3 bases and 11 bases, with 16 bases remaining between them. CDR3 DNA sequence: TGTGCCAGCTCACCGCTAAATCAAAAGGGGGCTTTCTTT. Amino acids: CASSPLNQKGAFF.

The CDR3 loop reads CASSRLARNTGELFF. CDR3 bases: TGTGCCAGTAGCAGGCTAGCGAGGAACACCGGGGAGCTGTTTTTT. The V call is TRBV19, the J call TRBJ2-2; weak D call: TRBD2 (6 bases). With 6 bases removed from V and 1 base from J, the gap between germline ends came to 12 bases. CDR3 size: 15 residues. In germline, CDR1 is LNHDA, CDR2 SQIVND (reference sequence).

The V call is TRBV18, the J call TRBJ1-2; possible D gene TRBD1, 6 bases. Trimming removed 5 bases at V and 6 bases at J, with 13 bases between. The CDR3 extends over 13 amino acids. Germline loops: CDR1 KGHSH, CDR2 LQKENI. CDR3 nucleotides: TGTGCCAGCTCAGCAGACAGGAATAATGGCTACACCTTC. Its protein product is CASSADRNNGYTF.

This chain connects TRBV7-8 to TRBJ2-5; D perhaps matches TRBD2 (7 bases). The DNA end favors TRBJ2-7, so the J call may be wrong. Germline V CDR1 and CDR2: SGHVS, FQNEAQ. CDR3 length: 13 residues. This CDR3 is CASSRGGSYEQYF. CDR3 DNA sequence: TGTGCCAGCAGTAGGGGGGGATCTTACGAGCAGTACTTC.

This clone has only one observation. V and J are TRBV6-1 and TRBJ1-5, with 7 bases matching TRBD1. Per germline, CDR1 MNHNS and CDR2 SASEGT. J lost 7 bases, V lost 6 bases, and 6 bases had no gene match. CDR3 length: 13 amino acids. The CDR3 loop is CASRATGSQPQHF. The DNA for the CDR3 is TGTGCCAGCAGGGCGACAGGGTCCCAGCCCCAGCATTTT.

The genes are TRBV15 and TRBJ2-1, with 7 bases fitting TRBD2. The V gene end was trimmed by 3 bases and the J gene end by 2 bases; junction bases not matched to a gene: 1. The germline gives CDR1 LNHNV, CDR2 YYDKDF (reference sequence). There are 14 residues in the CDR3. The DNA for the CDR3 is TGTGCCACCAGCAGCGGGGGGACCTACAATGAGCAGTTCTTC. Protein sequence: CATSSGGTYNEQFF.

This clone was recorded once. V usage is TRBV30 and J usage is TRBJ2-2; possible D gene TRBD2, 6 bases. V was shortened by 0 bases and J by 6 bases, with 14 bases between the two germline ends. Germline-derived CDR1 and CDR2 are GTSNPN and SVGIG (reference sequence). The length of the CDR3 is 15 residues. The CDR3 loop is CAWSVRGGVAGELFF. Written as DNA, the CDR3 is TGTGCCTGGAGTGTACGAGGCGGGGTGGCCGGGGAGCTGTTTTTT.

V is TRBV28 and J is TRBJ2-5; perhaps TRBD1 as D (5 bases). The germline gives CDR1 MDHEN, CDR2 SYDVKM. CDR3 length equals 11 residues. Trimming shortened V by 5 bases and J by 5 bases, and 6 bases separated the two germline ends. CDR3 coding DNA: TGTGCCAGCAGTAAGGGGGAGACCCAGTACTTC. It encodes CASSKGETQYF.

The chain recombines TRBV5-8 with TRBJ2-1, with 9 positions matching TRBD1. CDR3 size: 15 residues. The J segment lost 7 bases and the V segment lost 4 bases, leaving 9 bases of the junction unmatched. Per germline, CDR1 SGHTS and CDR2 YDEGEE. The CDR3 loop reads CASSLLQGALNEQFF. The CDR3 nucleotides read TGTGCCAGCAGCCTACTACAGGGGGCGCTGAATGAGCAGTTCTTC.

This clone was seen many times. CDR3 sequence (DNA): TGTGCCAGCAGCTTAGAGAGGGGAAACACCATATATTTT. Residues: CASSLERGNTIYF. The genes are TRBV7-2 and TRBJ1-3; D gene ambiguous. The germline V gene has CDR1 SGHTA and CDR2 FQGNSA. Between the trimmed V and J ends, which lost 1 base and 4 bases, there was a span of 5 bases. CDR3 length: 13 amino acids.

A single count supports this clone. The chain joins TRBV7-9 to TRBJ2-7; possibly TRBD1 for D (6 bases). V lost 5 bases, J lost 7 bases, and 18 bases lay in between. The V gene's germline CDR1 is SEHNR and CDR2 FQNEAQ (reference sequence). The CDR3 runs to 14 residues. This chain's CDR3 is CASSPPGHRLEQYF. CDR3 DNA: TGTGCCAGCAGCCCGCCGGGACACCGGTTAGAGCAGTACTTC. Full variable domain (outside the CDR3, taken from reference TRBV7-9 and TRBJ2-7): DTGVSQNPRHKITKRGQNVTFRCDPISEHNRLYWYRQTLGQGPEFLTYFQNEAQLEKSRLLSDRFSAERPKGSFSTLEIQRTEQGDSAMYLCASSPPGHRLEQYFGPGTRLTVT.

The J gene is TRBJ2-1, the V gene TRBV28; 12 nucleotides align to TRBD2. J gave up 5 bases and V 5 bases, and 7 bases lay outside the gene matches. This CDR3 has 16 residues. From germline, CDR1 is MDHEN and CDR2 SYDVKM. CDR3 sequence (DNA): TGTGCCAGCAGTCCCCACCTAGCGGGAGGGAACAATGAGCAGTTCTTC. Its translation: CASSPHLAGGNNEQFF.

The CDR3 loop reads CASSHGSYEQYF. The CDR3 DNA follows: TGTGCCAGCAGCCACGGCTCCTACGAGCAGTACTTC. V is TRBV7-6 and J is TRBJ2-7, with no clear D. Between the trimmed V and J ends, which lost 5 bases and 0 bases, there was a span of 5 bases. Germline V gene lookup returns CDR1 SGHVS and CDR2 FNYEAQ. The CDR3 contains 12 residues. The variable domain in full, completed from reference TRBV7-6 and TRBJ2-7, reads GAGVSQSPRYKVTKRGQDVALRCDPISGHVSLYWYRQALGQGPEFLTYFNYEAQQDKSGLPNDRFSAERPEGSISTLTIQRTEQRDSAMYRCASSHGSYEQYFGPGTRLTVT.

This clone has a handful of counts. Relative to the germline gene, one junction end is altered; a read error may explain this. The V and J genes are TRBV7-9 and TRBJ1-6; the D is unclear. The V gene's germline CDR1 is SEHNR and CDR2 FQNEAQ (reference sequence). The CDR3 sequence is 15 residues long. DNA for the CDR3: TGTTCCAGCAGCTTAGCTAGACACGGATGGTCACCCCTCCACTTT. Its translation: CSSSLARHGWSPLHF.

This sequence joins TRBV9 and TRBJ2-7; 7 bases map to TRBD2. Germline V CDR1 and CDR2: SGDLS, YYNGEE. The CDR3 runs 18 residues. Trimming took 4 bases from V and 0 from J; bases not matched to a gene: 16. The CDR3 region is CASSPSITGGSSSYEQYF. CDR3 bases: TGTGCCAGCAGCCCCAGCATCACTGGCGGGAGTTCCTCCTACGAGCAGTACTTC.

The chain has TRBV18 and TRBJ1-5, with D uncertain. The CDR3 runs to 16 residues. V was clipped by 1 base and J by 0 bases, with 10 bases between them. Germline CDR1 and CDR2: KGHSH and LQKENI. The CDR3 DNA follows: TGTGCCAGCTCACCACTGCCAGGCTATAGCAATCAGCCCCAGCATTTT. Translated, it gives CASSPLPGYSNQPQHF. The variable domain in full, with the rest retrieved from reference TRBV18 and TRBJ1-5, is NAGVMQNPRHLVRRRGQEARLRCSPMKGHSHVYWYRQLPEEGLKFMVYLQKENIIDESGMPKERFSAEFPKEGPSILRIQQVVRGDSAAYFCASSPLPGYSNQPQHFGDGTRLSIL.